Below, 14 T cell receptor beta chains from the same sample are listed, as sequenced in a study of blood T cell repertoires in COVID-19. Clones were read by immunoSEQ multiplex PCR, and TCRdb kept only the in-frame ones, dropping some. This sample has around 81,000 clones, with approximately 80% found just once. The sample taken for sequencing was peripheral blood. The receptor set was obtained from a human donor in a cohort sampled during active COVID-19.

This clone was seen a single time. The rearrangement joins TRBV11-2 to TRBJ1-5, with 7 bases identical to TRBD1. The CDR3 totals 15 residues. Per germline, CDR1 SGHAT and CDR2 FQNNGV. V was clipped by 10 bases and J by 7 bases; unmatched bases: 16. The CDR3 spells CANPDLDRVSQPQHF. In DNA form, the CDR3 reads TGTGCCAACCCCGACCTTGACAGGGTCAGCCAGCCCCAGCATTTT.

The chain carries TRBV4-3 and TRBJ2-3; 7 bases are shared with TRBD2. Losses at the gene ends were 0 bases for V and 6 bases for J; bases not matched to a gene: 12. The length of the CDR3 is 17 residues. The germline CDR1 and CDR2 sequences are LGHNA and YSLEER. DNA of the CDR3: TGCGCCAGCAGCCAAGACCGTGGACTAGTGGGACGGGATACGCAGTATTTT. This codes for CASSQDRGLVGRDTQYF.

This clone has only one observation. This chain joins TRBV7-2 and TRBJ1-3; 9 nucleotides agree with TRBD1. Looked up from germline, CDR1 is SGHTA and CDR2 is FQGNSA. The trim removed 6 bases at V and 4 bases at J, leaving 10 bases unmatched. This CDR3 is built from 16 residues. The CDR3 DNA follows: TGTGCCAGCAGAGCAGTCGGGACAGGGTCAGGAAACACCATATATTTT. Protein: CASRAVGTGSGNTIYF.

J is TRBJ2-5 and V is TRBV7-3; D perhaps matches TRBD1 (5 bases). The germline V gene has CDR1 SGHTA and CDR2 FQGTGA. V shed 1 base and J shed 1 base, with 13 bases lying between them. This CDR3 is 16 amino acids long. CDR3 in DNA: TGTGCCAGCAGCTTAAGGGGCAGGGTTGGCCAAGAGACCCAGTACTTC. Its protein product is CASSLRGRVGQETQYF.

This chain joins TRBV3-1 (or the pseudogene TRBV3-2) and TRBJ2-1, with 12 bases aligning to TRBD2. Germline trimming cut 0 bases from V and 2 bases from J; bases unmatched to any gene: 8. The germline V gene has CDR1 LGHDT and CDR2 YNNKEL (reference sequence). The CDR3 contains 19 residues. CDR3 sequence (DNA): TGTGCCAGCAGCCAAGACTTTGGGGCTAGCGGGGGGGCCTACAATGAGCAGTTCTTC. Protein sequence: CASSQDFGASGGAYNEQFF.

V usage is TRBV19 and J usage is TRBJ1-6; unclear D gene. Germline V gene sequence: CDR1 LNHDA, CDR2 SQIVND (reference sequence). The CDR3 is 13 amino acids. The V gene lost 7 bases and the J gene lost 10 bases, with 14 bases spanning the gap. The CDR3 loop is CASTYTSMSPLHF. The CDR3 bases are TGTGCCAGTACGTATACGAGCATGTCACCCCTCCACTTT. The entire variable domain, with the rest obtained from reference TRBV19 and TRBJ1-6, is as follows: DGGITQSPKYLFRKEGQNVTLSCEQNLNHDAMYWYRQDPGQGLRLIYYSQIVNDFQKGDIAEGYSVSREKKESFPLTVTSAQKNPTAFYLCASTYTSMSPLHFGNGTRLTVT.

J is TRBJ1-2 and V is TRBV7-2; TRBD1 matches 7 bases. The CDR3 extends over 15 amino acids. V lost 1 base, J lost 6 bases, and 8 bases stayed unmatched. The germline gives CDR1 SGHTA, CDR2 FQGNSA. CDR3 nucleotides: TGTGCCAGCAGCTTAGAAGTCAGGGGGTATCATGGCTACACCTTC. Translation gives CASSLEVRGYHGYTF.

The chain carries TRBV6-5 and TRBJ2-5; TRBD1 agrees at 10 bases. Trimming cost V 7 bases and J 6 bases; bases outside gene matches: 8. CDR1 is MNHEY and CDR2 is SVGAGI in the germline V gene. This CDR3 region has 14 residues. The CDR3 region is CASTLDRGLKTQYF. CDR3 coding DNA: TGTGCCAGCACCCTAGACAGGGGGCTAAAGACCCAGTACTTC.

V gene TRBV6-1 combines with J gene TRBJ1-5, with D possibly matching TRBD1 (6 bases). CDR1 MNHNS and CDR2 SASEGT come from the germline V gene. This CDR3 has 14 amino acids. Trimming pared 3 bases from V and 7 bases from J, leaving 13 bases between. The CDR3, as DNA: TGTGCCAGCAGTGACGGACAGCAATCCCAGCCCCAGCATTTT. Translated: CASSDGQQSQPQHF.

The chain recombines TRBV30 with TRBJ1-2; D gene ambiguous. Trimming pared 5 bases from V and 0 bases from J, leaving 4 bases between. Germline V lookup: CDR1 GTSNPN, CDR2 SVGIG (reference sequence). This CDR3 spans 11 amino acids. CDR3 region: CAWRANYGYTF. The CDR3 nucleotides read TGTGCCTGGCGGGCTAACTATGGCTACACCTTC.

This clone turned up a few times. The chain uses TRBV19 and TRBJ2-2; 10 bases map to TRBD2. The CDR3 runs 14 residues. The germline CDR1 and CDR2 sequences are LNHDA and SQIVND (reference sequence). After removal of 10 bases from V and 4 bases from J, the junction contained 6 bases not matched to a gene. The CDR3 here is CATKREGFTGELFF. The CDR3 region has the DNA TGTGCCACCAAGCGGGAGGGCTTCACCGGGGAGCTGTTTTTT.

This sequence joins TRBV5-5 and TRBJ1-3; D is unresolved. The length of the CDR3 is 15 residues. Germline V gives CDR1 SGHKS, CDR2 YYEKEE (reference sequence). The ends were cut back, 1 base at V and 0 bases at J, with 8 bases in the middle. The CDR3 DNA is TGTGCCAGCAGCTTGAGTCACTACTCTGGAAACACCATATATTTT. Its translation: CASSLSHYSGNTIYF. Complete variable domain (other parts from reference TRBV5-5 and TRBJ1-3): DAGVTQSPTHLIKTRGQQVTLRCSPISGHKSVSWYQQVLGQGPQFIFQYYEKEERGRGNFPDRFSARQFPNYSSELNVNALLLGDSALYLCASSLSHYSGNTIYFGEGSWLTVV.

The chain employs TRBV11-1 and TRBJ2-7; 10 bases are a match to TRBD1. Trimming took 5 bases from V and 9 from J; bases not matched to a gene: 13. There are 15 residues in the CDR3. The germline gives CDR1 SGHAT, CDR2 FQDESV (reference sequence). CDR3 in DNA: TGTGCCAGCAGCCTAAAGACAGGGGGCATGTTCGCGCAGTACTTC. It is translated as CASSLKTGGMFAQYF.

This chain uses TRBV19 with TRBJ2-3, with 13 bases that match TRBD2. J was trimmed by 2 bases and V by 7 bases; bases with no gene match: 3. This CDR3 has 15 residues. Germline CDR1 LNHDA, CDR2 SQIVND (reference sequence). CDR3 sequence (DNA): TGTGCCAGTACGACTAGCGGGGGGATCACAGATACGCAGTATTTT. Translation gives CASTTSGGITDTQYF.